The subject of this entry is one T cell receptor beta chain. No antigen is known for it. Clones were read by immunoSEQ multiplex PCR, and TCRdb kept only the in-frame ones, dropping some. This table holds tens of thousands of clones, under 75% found once. The data derive from a study of PD-1 blockade in classical Hodgkin lymphoma. Study conclusions and caveats: Patients excluded were those beginning nivolumab under 1 year after ASCT. The diversity seen at baseline in complete responders resembled that of newly diagnosed patients. According to reports, newly diagnosed patients had lower baseline TCR diversity than healthy donors, and relapsed/refractory patients had lower baseline TCR diversity still.

Time point reported: cycle 4 day 1 (C4D1), after more than five weeks of nivolumab. Brentuximab vedotin exposure varied among the patients, all of whom had relapsed after autologous stem cell transplantation. In germline, CDR1 is SQVTM, CDR2 ANQGSEA. The CDR3 runs 14 residues. Trimming removed 4 bases from V and 6 bases from J, with 18 bases in between. This specimen was peripheral blood mononuclear cells (PBMCs), taken before the fourth cycle of nivolumab. V and J are TRBV29-1 and TRBJ1-2, with D possibly matching TRBD1 (6 bases). The clonotype originates from a human donor with classical Hodgkin lymphoma. The CDR3 loop is CSVGGEQGTNGYTF. CDR3 coding DNA: TGCAGCGTTGGGGGGGAACAGGGAACTAATGGCTACACCTTC.